Here is one T cell receptor beta chain with its context. The ends were cut back, 5 bases at V and 0 bases at J, with 7 bases in the middle. The germline V gene encodes CDR1 GTSNPN and CDR2 SVGIG (reference sequence). This CDR3 comprises 13 residues. In the source study's methods: Counts of nucleated cells, estimated from reference gene primer amplification, were obtained. The data were produced by immunoSEQ multiplex PCR, yet TCRdb's version contains in-frame clones alone and is incomplete. V and J calls and clone size follow that table, whereas D and trimming were derived from the DNA. This sample has approximately 350,000 clones; approximately 90% occur once, and the top ten carry roughly 3.5%. These data come from a study of blood T cell repertoires in COVID-19. At the level of the study: Samples of COVID-19 (acute and convalescent) were obtained from the United States, Italy and Spain. PBMCs, B-cell-depleted T cells, or T cells were the source of the cDNA or gDNA that made up the material.

The rearrangement uses TRBV30 and TRBJ1-4; D perhaps matches TRBD1 (5 bases). The TCR was taken from a young woman who had recovered from COVID-19. Sequencing input: peripheral blood. The CDR3 sequence: CAWETATNEKLFF. The CDR3, as DNA: TGTGCCTGGGAGACAGCAACTAATGAAAAACTGTTTTTT.